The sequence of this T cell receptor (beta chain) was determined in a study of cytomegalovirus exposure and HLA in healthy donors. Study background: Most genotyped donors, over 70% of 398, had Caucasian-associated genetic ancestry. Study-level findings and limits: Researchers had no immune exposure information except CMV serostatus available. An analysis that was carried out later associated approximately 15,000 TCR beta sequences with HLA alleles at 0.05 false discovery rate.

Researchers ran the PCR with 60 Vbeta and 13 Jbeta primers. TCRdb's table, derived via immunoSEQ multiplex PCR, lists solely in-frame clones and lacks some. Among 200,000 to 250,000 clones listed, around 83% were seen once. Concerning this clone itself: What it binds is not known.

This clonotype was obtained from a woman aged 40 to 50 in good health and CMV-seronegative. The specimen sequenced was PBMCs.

This CDR3 is CATSRPGTGAYEQYF. For the CDR3, the DNA is TGTGCCACCAGCAGACCCGGGACAGGGGCCTACGAGCAGTACTTC. V gene TRBV15 combines with J gene TRBJ2-7; 10 nucleotides line up with TRBD1. The germline V gene has CDR1 LNHNV and CDR2 YYDKDF (reference sequence). CDR3 size: 15 residues. V shed 2 bases, J shed 2 bases, and the junction held 3 bases outside the gene matches.